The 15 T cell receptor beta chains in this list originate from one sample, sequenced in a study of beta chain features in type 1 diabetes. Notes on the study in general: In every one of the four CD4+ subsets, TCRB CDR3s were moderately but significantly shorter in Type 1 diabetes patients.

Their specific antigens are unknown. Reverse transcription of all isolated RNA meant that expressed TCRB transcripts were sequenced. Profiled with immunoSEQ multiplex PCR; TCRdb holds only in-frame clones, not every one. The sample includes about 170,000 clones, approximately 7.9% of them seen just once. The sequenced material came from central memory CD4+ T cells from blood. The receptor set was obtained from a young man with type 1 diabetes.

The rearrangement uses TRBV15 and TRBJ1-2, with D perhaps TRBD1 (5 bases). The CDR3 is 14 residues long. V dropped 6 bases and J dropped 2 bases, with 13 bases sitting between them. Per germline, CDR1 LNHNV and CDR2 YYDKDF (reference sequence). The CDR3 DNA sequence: TGTGCCACCAGGGGGGAGGCAGGAAACTATGGCTACACCTTC. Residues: CATRGEAGNYGYTF. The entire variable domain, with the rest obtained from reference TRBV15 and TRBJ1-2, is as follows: DAMVIQNPRYQVTQFGKPVTLSCSQTLNHNVMYWYQQKSSQAPKLLFHYYDKDFNNEADTPDNFQSRRPNTSFCFLDIRSPGLGDTAMYLCATRGEAGNYGYTFGSGTRLTVV.

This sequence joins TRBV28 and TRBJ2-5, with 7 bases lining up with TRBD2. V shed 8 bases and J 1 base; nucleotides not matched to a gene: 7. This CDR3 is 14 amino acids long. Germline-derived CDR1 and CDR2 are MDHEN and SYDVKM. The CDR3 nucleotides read TGTGCCAGCGCGACCAGGACTAGCCAAGAGACCCAGTACTTC. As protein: CASATRTSQETQYF.

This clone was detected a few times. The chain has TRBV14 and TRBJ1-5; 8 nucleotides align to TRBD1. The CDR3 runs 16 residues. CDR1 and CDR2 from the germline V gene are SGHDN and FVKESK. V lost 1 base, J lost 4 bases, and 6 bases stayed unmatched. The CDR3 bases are TGTGCCAGCAGCCAAGGAGGCGACAGGGGAAATCAGCCCCAGCATTTT. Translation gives CASSQGGDRGNQPQHF.

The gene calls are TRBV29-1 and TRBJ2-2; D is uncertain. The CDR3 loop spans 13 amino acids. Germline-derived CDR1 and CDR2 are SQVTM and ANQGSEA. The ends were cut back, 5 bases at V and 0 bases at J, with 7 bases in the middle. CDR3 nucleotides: TGCAGCGTTAAGACATCGAACACCGGGGAGCTGTTTTTT. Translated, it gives CSVKTSNTGELFF.

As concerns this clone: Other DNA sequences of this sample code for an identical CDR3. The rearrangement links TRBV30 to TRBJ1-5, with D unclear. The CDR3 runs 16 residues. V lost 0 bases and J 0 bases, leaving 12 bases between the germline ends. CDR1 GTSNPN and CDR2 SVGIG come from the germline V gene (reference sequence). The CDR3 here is CAWSVRGGYSNQPQHF. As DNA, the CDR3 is TGTGCCTGGAGTGTACGAGGTGGTTATAGCAATCAGCCCCAGCATTTT.

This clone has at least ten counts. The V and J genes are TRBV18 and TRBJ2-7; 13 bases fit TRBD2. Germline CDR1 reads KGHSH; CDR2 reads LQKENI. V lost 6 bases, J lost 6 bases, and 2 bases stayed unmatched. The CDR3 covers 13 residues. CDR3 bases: TGTGCCAGCTCGACTAGCGGGAGGCTCGAGCAGTACTTC. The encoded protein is CASSTSGRLEQYF. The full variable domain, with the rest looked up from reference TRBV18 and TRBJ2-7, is NAGVMQNPRHLVRRRGQEARLRCSPMKGHSHVYWYRQLPEEGLKFMVYLQKENIIDESGMPKERFSAEFPKEGPSILRIQQVVRGDSAAYFCASSTSGRLEQYFGPGTRLTVT.

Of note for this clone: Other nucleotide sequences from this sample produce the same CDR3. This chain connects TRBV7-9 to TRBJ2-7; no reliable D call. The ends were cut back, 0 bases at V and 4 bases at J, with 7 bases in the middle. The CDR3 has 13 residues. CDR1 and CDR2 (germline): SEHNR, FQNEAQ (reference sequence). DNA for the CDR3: TGTGCCAGCAGCTTAGCGCGAGAGTACGAGCAGTACTTC. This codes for CASSLAREYEQYF.

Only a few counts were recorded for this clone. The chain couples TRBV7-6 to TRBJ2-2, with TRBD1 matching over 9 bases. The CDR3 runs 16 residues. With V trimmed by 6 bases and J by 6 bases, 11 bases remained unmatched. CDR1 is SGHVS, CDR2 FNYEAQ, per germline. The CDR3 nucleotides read TGTGCCAGCAGGGCCACAGGGGGCGCTTGGTCCGGGGAGCTGTTTTTT. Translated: CASRATGGAWSGELFF.

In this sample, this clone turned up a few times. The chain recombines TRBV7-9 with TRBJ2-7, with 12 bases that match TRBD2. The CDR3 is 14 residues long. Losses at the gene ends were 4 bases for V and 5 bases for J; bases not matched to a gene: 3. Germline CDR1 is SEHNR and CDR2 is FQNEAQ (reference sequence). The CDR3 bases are TGTGCCAGCAGCTCCGGACTAGCGGGAAACGAGCAGTACTTC. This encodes CASSSGLAGNEQYF. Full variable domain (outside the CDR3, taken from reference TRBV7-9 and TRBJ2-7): DTGVSQNPRHKITKRGQNVTFRCDPISEHNRLYWYRQTLGQGPEFLTYFQNEAQLEKSRLLSDRFSAERPKGSFSTLEIQRTEQGDSAMYLCASSSGLAGNEQYFGPGTRLTVT.

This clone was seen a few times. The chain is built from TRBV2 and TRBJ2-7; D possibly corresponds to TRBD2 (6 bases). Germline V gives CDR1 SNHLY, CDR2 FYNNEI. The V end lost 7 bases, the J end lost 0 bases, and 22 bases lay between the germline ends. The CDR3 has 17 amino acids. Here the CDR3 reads CASTRRDSKTSSYEQYF. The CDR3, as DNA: TGTGCCAGCACCAGACGGGACTCAAAGACCTCCTCCTACGAGCAGTACTTC.

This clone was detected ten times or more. DNA for the CDR3: TGCGCCAGCGGGTTCCAGCGGGGGGCCGCCTACGAGCAGTACTTC. Amino acids: CASGFQRGAAYEQYF. This rearrangement joins TRBV5-1 to TRBJ2-7; 9 nucleotides agree with TRBD2. This CDR3 is built from 15 residues. CDR1 SGHRS and CDR2 YFSETQ come from the germline V gene. V dropped 7 bases and J dropped 2; count of bases not matched to a gene: 10.

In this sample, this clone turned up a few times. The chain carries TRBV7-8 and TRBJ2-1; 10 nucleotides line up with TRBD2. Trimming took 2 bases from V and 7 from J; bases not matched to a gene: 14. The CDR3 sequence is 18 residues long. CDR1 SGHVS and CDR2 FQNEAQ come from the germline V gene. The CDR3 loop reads CASSLYSVGLAAFNEQFF. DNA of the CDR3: TGTGCCAGCAGCTTATATTCTGTTGGACTAGCGGCGTTTAATGAGCAGTTCTTC. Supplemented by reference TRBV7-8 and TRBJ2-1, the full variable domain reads GAGVSQSPRYKVAKRGQDVALRCDPISGHVSLFWYQQALGQGPEFLTYFQNEAQLDKSGLPSDRFFAERPEGSVSTLKIQRTQQEDSAVYLCASSLYSVGLAAFNEQFFGPGTRLTVL.

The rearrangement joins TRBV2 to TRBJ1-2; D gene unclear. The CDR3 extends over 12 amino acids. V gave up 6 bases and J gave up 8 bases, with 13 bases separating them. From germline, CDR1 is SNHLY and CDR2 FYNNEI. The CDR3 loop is CASSQELGGYTF. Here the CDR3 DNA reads TGTGCCAGCAGCCAAGAGTTGGGCGGCTACACCTTC. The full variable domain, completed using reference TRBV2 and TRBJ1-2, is EPEVTQTPSHQVTQMGQEVILRCVPISNHLYFYWYRQILGQKVEFLVSFYNNEISEKSEIFDDQFSVERPDGSNFTLKIRSTKLEDSAMYFCASSQELGGYTFGSGTRLTVV.

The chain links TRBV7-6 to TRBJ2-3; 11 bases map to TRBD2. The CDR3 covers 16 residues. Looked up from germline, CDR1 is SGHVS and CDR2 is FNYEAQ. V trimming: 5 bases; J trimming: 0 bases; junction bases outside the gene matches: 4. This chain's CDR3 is CASSRGTSGSTDTQYF. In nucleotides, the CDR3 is TGTGCCAGCAGCCGTGGGACTAGCGGCAGCACAGATACGCAGTATTTT. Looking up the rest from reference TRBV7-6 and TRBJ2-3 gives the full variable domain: GAGVSQSPRYKVTKRGQDVALRCDPISGHVSLYWYRQALGQGPEFLTYFNYEAQQDKSGLPNDRFSAERPEGSISTLTIQRTEQRDSAMYRCASSRGTSGSTDTQYFGPGTRLTVL.

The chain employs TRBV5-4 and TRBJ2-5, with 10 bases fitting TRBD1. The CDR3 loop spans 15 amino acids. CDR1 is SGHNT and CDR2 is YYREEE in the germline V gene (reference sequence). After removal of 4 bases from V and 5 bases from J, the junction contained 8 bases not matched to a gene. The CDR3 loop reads CASSQDRGFLETQYF. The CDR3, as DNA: TGTGCCAGCAGCCAGGACAGGGGGTTTCTTGAGACCCAGTACTTC.